One and the same sample provided the 27 T cell receptor beta chains below, sequenced in a study of metastatic and nonmetastatic thyroid tumors. No patient received treatment before thyroid surgery. TCRdb recomputed clones from the PCR reads via MiXCR. The sample records 70,000 or so clones, 12% to 15% being singletons. Sequencing used blood. All receptors come from a male donor with papillary thyroid cancer or a benign thyroid nodule (not recorded which). Some clones in this sample may be carry-over from other donors' samples.

This chain connects TRBV18 to TRBJ2-3; D possibly corresponds to TRBD2 (6 bases). The V end was cut by 6 bases, the J end by 5 bases, with 21 bases between. This CDR3 has 16 amino acids. Germline V CDR1 and CDR2: KGHSH, LQKENI. The CDR3 region is CASSLQSSVGRDTQYF. The CDR3 region has the DNA TGTGCCAGCTCCCTACAATCTAGCGTGGGTCGAGATACGCAGTATTTT.

Turning to this clone: With a much larger clone just one base away, this may be a read error. The rearrangement joins TRBV29-1 to TRBJ2-1; 8 nucleotides match TRBD2. Unmatched junction bases numbered 11, after V lost 7 bases and J lost 0 bases. Germline CDR1 reads SQVTM; CDR2 reads ANQGSEA. The CDR3 is 16 residues long. The CDR3 coding sequence is TGCAGCGCCCCGACTAGCGTGGGGGTCTCCTACAATGAGCAGTTCTTC. This gives the protein CSAPTSVGVSYNEQFF.

This clone was counted only a few times. The chain recombines TRBV6-1 with TRBJ2-7; D remains unclear. This CDR3 has 13 residues. V lost 6 bases to trimming and J lost 4 bases, with 13 bases between them. CDR1 is MNHNS and CDR2 is SASEGT in the germline V gene. CDR3: CASSHGPLYEQYF. The CDR3 region has the DNA TGTGCCAGCAGCCACGGACCTTTATACGAGCAGTACTTC.

This clone was picked up many times. The V call is TRBV20-1, the J call TRBJ2-1, with D tentatively TRBD2 (6 bases). CDR1 is DFQATT, CDR2 SNEGSKA, per germline (reference sequence). V was pared by 5 bases and J by 2 bases, with 13 bases between. This CDR3 contains 14 residues. CDR3 DNA sequence: TGCAGTGCTCAGAAGGGAGGTCCCTACAATGAGCAGTTCTTC. This gives the protein CSAQKGGPYNEQFF.

This clone was counted ten times or more. This chain connects TRBV20-1 to TRBJ2-4; D gene ambiguous. Germline V gene sequence: CDR1 DFQATT, CDR2 SNEGSKA (reference sequence). The CDR3 is 15 amino acids. The V and J ends lost 1 base and 13 bases respectively, with 23 bases between them. The CDR3 DNA reads as TGCAGTGCTAGAGGAAGAAAATCAGGTCCTCAGACACAGTACTTC. Its translation: CSARGRKSGPQTQYF.

This clone appeared many times. The CDR3 is CASSQVHRNYGYTF. CDR3 in DNA: TGTGCCAGCAGCCAAGTGCACCGAAACTATGGCTACACCTTC. The V call is TRBV14, the J call TRBJ1-2, with no clear D. The length of the CDR3 is 14 residues. V dropped 1 base and J dropped 2 bases, with 8 bases sitting between them. Germline V gene lookup returns CDR1 SGHDN and CDR2 FVKESK.

This clone was counted at least ten times. At one end, the junction sequence differs from germline, possibly due to a read error. The chain combines TRBV11-2 with TRBJ1-1, with D tentatively TRBD1 (5 bases). Looked up from germline, CDR1 is SGHAT and CDR2 is FQNNGV. The CDR3 is 12 amino acids. The CDR3 protein is CASRFVGPEAFF. Written as DNA, the CDR3 is TGTGCCAGCCGCTTCGTGGGGCCAGAAGCTTTCTTT.

This clone has a count of ten or more. The chain couples TRBV2 to TRBJ2-6, with 7 bases lining up with TRBD1. The V and J ends lost 5 bases and 0 bases, in that order; junction bases with no gene match: 7. Per the germline V gene, CDR1 is SNHLY and CDR2 is FYNNEI. The CDR3 sequence is 17 residues long. CDR3 DNA sequence: TGTGCCAGCAGTCCAGGACAGGTTCGCTCTGGGGCCAACGTCCTGACTTTC. Its translation: CASSPGQVRSGANVLTF.

In this sample, this clone turned up once. A read error is possible here, since a much larger clone lies one base away. As the CDR3 is not closed by the conserved phenylalanine or tryptophan, this likely results from a read error. J is TRBJ2-7 and V is TRBV18, with D possibly called TRBD1 or TRBD2 (5 bases each). The CDR3 consists of 11 residues. Deletions cut 6 bases from V and 7 bases from J, with 10 bases between. The germline V gene has CDR1 KGHSH and CDR2 LQKENI. The CDR3 coding sequence is TGTGCCAGCTCCCCTGGGGGAGAGCAGTACCTC. Translated, it gives CASSPGGEQYL.

The rearrangement links TRBV12-3 or TRBV12-4 to TRBJ2-5; D might be TRBD2 (6 bases). The CDR3 spans 13 residues. Trimming removed 6 bases from V and 6 bases from J, with 14 bases in between. Here the CDR3 reads CASSFGTPQTQYF. The CDR3 DNA is TGTGCCAGCAGCTTCGGGACTCCTCAGACCCAGTACTTC.

Many counts were recorded for this clone. The chain has TRBV20-1 and TRBJ1-2; D ambiguous. V lost 3 bases to trimming and J lost 0 bases, with 14 bases between them. The CDR3 spans 15 residues. Germline CDR1 DFQATT, CDR2 SNEGSKA (reference sequence). The CDR3 sequence: CSASFHPYSNYGYTF. The CDR3 bases are TGCAGTGCTAGCTTTCACCCATACTCTAACTATGGCTACACCTTC.

The rearrangement links TRBV5-1 to TRBJ2-3; 8 bases line up with TRBD2. The V gene end was trimmed by 0 bases and the J gene end by 1 base; junction bases not matched to a gene: 4. CDR1 is SGHRS, CDR2 YFSETQ, per germline. The CDR3 sequence is 16 residues long. The CDR3 bases are TGCGCCAGCAGCTTGGCTTTGACTAGCGGCACAGATACGCAGTATTTT. Translating it yields CASSLALTSGTDTQYF.

Worth noting for this clone: The sample has other DNA sequences that encode this CDR3 too. The chain has TRBV5-4 and TRBJ1-1, with D possibly being TRBD1 (5 bases). The CDR3 runs to 14 residues. The V end lost 3 bases, the J end lost 2 bases, and 11 bases lay between the germline ends. Germline-derived CDR1 and CDR2 are SGHNT and YYREEE (reference sequence). The CDR3 loop is CASSSGALNTEAFF. The DNA of the CDR3 is TGTGCCAGCAGCTCCGGGGCCCTTAACACTGAAGCTTTCTTT.

This clone was found many times. It may be a read error: a sequence one base away is much more abundant. This CDR3 is also generated by other DNA sequences in the sample. The CDR3: CASSLFWGDGTQYF. The CDR3 DNA follows: TGTGCCAGCAGTTTATTTTGGGGGGACGGGACCCAGTACTTC. This chain uses TRBV27 with TRBJ2-5; tentative D call: TRBD2 (6 bases). The CDR3 is 14 amino acids. The germline V and J ends were trimmed by 1 base and 7 bases, with 13 bases remaining between them. CDR1 and CDR2 from the germline V gene are MNHEY and SMNVEV (reference sequence).

This clone has at least ten counts. The chain recombines TRBV7-3 with TRBJ1-1, with no clear D. CDR3 size: 15 residues. Germline CDR1 SGHTA, CDR2 FQGTGA. Trimming cost V 5 bases and J 1 base, with 14 bases left between them. In DNA, the CDR3 is TGTGCCAGCAGCAGGCATGGAGGTTCGAACACTGAAGCTTTCTTT. Amino acid sequence: CASSRHGGSNTEAFF. Based on the CDR3 plus reference TRBV7-3 and TRBJ1-1, the full variable domain is GAGVSQTPSNKVTEKGKYVELRCDPISGHTALYWYRQSLGQGPEFLIYFQGTGAADDSGLPNDRFFAVRPEGSVSTLKIQRTERGDSAVYLCASSRHGGSNTEAFFGQGTRLTVV.

Comments on this clone: This may arise from a read error, as a much more abundant clone is one base away. This chain joins TRBV20-1 and TRBJ1-2; 7 nucleotides align to TRBD1. CDR1 and CDR2 (germline): DFQATT, SNEGSKA (reference sequence). There are 13 residues in the CDR3. The trim removed 5 bases at V and 9 bases at J, leaving 12 bases unmatched. The CDR3 region is CSAPEGAYNCYTF. The DNA for the CDR3 is TGCAGTGCTCCTGAGGGGGCCTATAATTGCTACACCTTC.

In this sample, this clone turned up a few times. The chain uses TRBV9 and TRBJ1-1; 9 bases are a match to TRBD1. Trimming took 0 bases from V and 0 from J; bases not matched to a gene: 6. Germline values: CDR1 SGDLS, CDR2 YYNGEE. The CDR3 covers 17 residues. The CDR3 loop reads CASSVDPGQGMNTEAFF. CDR3 coding DNA: TGTGCCAGCAGCGTAGACCCCGGACAGGGGATGAACACTGAAGCTTTCTTT.

The chain carries TRBV6-1 and TRBJ2-7; D might be TRBD2 (5 bases). Trimming took 3 bases from V and 0 from J, leaving 12 bases between them. This CDR3 has 15 amino acids. Germline CDR1 and CDR2: MNHNS and SASEGT. CDR3 sequence: CASSEEASGSYEQYF. The DNA for the CDR3 is TGTGCCAGCAGTGAGGAAGCGAGCGGCTCCTACGAGCAGTACTTC.

This clone has just a few counts. It may be a read error: a sequence one base away is much more abundant. This same CDR3 is encoded by further DNA sequences in the sample. The chain carries TRBV2 and TRBJ2-1, with a tentative D call TRBD1 (5 bases). The CDR3 sequence is 13 residues long. CDR1 is SNHLY and CDR2 is FYNNEI in the germline V gene. With 7 bases removed from V and 6 bases from J, the gap between germline ends came to 13 bases. CDR3 in amino acids: CASTSGALNEQFF. The CDR3 region has the DNA TGTGCCAGCACTAGTGGGGCACTCAATGAGCAGTTCTTC.

This clone was recorded at least ten times. V gene TRBV20-1 combines with J gene TRBJ2-3, with D possibly being TRBD1 (5 bases). This CDR3 is built from 16 residues. The germline V gene encodes CDR1 DFQATT and CDR2 SNEGSKA (reference sequence). Trimming took off 0 bases at V and 0 bases at J, with 13 bases between the two ends. CDR3 region: CSARDPGKHSTDTQYF. CDR3 DNA sequence: TGCAGTGCTAGAGATCCAGGGAAACATAGCACAGATACGCAGTATTTT.

In the case of this clone: A much larger clone differs by one base, so this may be a read error. This specimen includes other DNA sequences encoding the same CDR3. V is TRBV28 and J is TRBJ1-5; D remains unclear. The V gene lost 3 bases and the J gene lost 7 bases, with 7 bases spanning the gap. This CDR3 spans 12 amino acids. The germline gives CDR1 MDHEN, CDR2 SYDVKM. CDR3 coding DNA: TGTGCCAGCAGTTTTCGTGTCCAGCCCCAGCATTTT. As protein: CASSFRVQPQHF.

The table lists this clone with many counts. Other DNA sequences of this sample code for an identical CDR3. The rearrangement uses TRBV5-1 and TRBJ2-2, with 10 bases fitting TRBD2. V shed 7 bases and J 2 bases; nucleotides not matched to a gene: 11. The CDR3 spans 17 residues. Germline CDR1 reads SGHRS; CDR2 reads YFSETQ. This chain's CDR3 is CASGLAGGPGNTGELFF. The CDR3 DNA is TGCGCCAGCGGGTTAGCGGGAGGCCCGGGAAACACCGGGGAGCTGTTTTTT.

This clone was counted between two and nine times. An end of the junction does not agree with germline; a read error may underlie this. Other nucleotide sequences from this sample produce the same CDR3. The chain recombines TRBV5-1 with TRBJ2-7; the match to TRBD1 covers 8 bases. The germline CDR1 and CDR2 sequences are SGHRS and YFSETQ. This CDR3 spans 16 amino acids. The CDR3 loop reads CASSATSGTGRDEQYF. The CDR3 coding sequence is TGTGCCAGCAGCGCCACCTCCGGGACAGGTCGGGACGAGCAGTACTTC.

This clone occurred many times. Other nucleotide sequences in the sample specify the same CDR3. V gene TRBV20-1 combines with J gene TRBJ1-5; the D gene is possibly TRBD1 (5 bases). This CDR3 is built from 15 residues. Germline loops: CDR1 DFQATT, CDR2 SNEGSKA (reference sequence). Between the trimmed V and J ends, which lost 6 bases and 0 bases, there was a span of 15 bases. CDR3 bases: TGCAGTGCCAGAAGCCGGGGGGATAGCAATCAGCCCCAGCATTTT. This translates into CSARSRGDSNQPQHF.

The chain couples TRBV5-1 to TRBJ2-3, with no clear D. The CDR3 length is 16 residues. Germline V gives CDR1 SGHRS, CDR2 YFSETQ. The V end lost 0 bases, the J end lost 0 bases, and 11 bases lay between the germline ends. CDR3 sequence (DNA): TGCGCCAGCAGCTTGGGTTTCGGAGTGAGCACAGATACGCAGTATTTT. It encodes CASSLGFGVSTDTQYF.

Comment on this clone: Possible read error: a much larger clone is one base away. The rearrangement links TRBV9 to TRBJ2-3; 8 nucleotides agree with TRBD2. The V gene's germline CDR1 is SGDLS and CDR2 YYNGEE. The J segment lost 5 bases and the V segment lost 0 bases, leaving 11 bases of the junction unmatched. This CDR3 contains 17 residues. The CDR3 nucleotides are TGTGCCAGCAGCGTAGATGAGGCTAGCGGGTATGAAGATACGCAGTATTTT. Encoded protein: CASSVDEASGYEDTQYF.

This clone has ten or more counts. This chain links TRBV6-2 or TRBV6-3 with TRBJ2-4; tentatively, D is TRBD2 (5 bases). The CDR3 covers 18 residues. Trimming stripped 6 bases from V and 1 base from J, with 22 bases between. Germline V gives CDR1 MNHEY, CDR2 SVGEGT. CDR3 amino acids: CASSSTRPGALAKNIQYF. In DNA form, the CDR3 reads TGTGCCAGCAGCTCAACTAGGCCCGGAGCTTTGGCCAAAAACATTCAGTACTTC.